This TCR beta chain was sequenced for a study of cytomegalovirus exposure and HLA in healthy donors. Study details: Most donors, around 81% of over 300 genotyped, fell in the Caucasian-associated ancestry cluster. Regarding the study as a whole: A later analysis appeared to link common viral pathogens to several of the most significant clusters. Some segments of the V type, notably TRBV6-2 and TRBV6-3, were excluded as indistinguishable.

Primers included in the PCR were 60 Vbeta and 13 Jbeta primers. Clones were sequenced by immunoSEQ multiplex PCR, and TCRdb holds only the in-frame ones, with some missing. This table holds about 140,000 clones, roughly 90% found once. As for the donors, each was a healthy bone marrow donor. Germline lookup yields CDR1 MNHEY and CDR2 SVGAGI. This CDR3 spans 13 amino acids. V was pared by 4 bases and J by 2 bases, with 8 bases between. In the case of this clone: Its antigen is unknown.

This receptor was obtained from a woman in her forties in good health and CMV-seronegative. The chain joins TRBV6-5 to TRBJ2-5; D is perhaps TRBD2 (5 bases). Sequenced: PBMCs. The CDR3 reads CASSLLVQETQYF. The CDR3 DNA sequence: TGTGCCAGCAGTTTACTAGTTCAAGAGACCCAGTACTTC.